This TCR beta chain is drawn from a study of monozygotic twins with inflammatory bowel disease (dated by TCRdb to about 2019). In the study overall: A total of around 30 monozygotic twin pairs were included in the full study, comprising nine German pairs (four IBD-concordant, five IBD-discordant) and 19 IBD-discordant Danish pairs. The search for disease-associated traits relied mainly on comparing, within discordant pairs, IBD patients with their genetically identical healthy co-twins. Each individual had, on average, about 151 000 unique TCRalpha sequences and 181 000 unique TCRbeta sequences available for analysis. The full study reports these points: Repertoire similarity did not differ between concordant and discordant twins, which could be due to limited statistical power. Because patients were on differing immunosuppressive treatments, the repertoires may have picked up extra background noise and inter-individual variability. The analysis was unable to tell apart different T cell subtypes. A decrease in TCRbeta repertoire diversity, as measured by inverse Simpson index, was observed in IBD patients compared with their healthy co-twins. Compared with healthy twins, IBD patients had fewer clonotypes in common with other individuals, a difference most pronounced in patients showing signs of disease activity. No single strong signal or clonotype linked to IBD turned up in the results, so the idea that one exists was not supported.

Library prep was done by 5' RACE. Preparation of each TCR library used around 3,500 ng of total RNA. cDNA was synthesized with SMARTScribe reverse transcriptase in eight separate reactions per sample. During cDNA synthesis, template switching introduced unique molecular identifiers that contained a 6-nucleotide sample barcode. TCRalpha and TCRbeta cDNA was amplified by two nested PCRs of 16 and 9 cycles, with bead purification after each PCR. Before amplification, the cDNA was treated with uracil DNA-glycosylase and purified using the QIAquick PCR purification kit. The second PCR added Illumina TruSeq-compatible adapters along with sample-specific barcodes. Library quality and concentration were checked on TapeStation and Qubit, and libraries were pooled at roughly 5 ng each. Sequencing of the pooled libraries was done on an Illumina HiSeq2500 single-index Rapid Run using custom sequencing primers and 2 x 100 bp reads. Per the authors' processing: MiGEC version 1.2.6 was used for UMI-based consensus assembly, which corrected PCR and sequencing errors. MiXCR version 2.1.1 was used for V(D)J alignment, clonotype assembly and CDR3 extraction. Gene usage, clonotype sharing and MAIT/NKT TCR abundance were normalised by analysing the top 1000, 10 000 and 20 000 clonotypes per sample. After downsampling to 27 000 UMIs, diversity was calculated as the inverse Simpson index using the vegan R package. Paired Mann-Whitney U tests were applied to discordant twin pairs, and Benjamini-Hochberg correction was used for multiple testing. After reprocessing by TCRdb, each CDR3 protein sequence is one entry, and no DNA is given. These V and J calls are TCRdb output, not the study's own analysis. This specimen's table enumerates 300,000 to 400,000 distinct CDR3 sequences. The top ten hold around 2.6% of the sample.

As concerns this clonotype: Its antigen is unknown.

Its CDR3 holds 12 amino acids, cysteine through phenylalanine. DNA for this receptor is not on file. For CDR1 and CDR2, the germline V gene lists SGHDT and YYEEEE. From each donor, an approximately 2.3 ml peripheral blood sample was drawn into PAXgene tubes and stored at -80 degrees C. Without T cell sorting, total RNA was isolated from whole blood using the PAXgene blood miRNA kit on an automated QIAcube. Peripheral blood from monozygotic twin pairs concordant or discordant for inflammatory bowel disease was subjected to deep TCRalpha and TCRbeta repertoire profiling with unique molecular barcoding. Smoking habits were recorded for all twin pairs, and each individual was classified as a current, former or never smoker.

In this chain, TRBV5-6 is recombined with TRBJ2-5; the TCRdb D gene call, TRBD1, has no DNA to confirm it. The specimen was blood. The source is a human donor with ulcerative colitis or Crohn's disease, or a healthy co-twin of an affected twin (not recorded which). CDR3 sequence: CASSIRPGTQHF.